These 16 T cell receptor beta chains were sequenced from one sample in a study of shared clonotypes between healthy human individuals. Clones were sequenced by immunoSEQ multiplex PCR, and TCRdb holds only the in-frame ones, with some missing. The sample holds over a million clones, 97% to 99% seen once. Sequencing was performed on naive CD4+ T cells sorted from blood. The subset is: CD45RA+ positively selected. The source of these receptors is a man in his thirties or forties in good health.

This chain connects TRBV10-3 to TRBJ1-5; D might be TRBD1 (5 bases). This CDR3 is built from 12 residues. Germline values: CDR1 ENHRY, CDR2 SYGVKD. V dropped 2 bases and J dropped 9 bases, with 8 bases sitting between them. CDR3 residues: CAISEGGAPQHF. CDR3 bases: TGTGCCATCAGTGAGGGTGGGGCGCCCCAGCATTTT.

V gene TRBV10-1 combines with J gene TRBJ2-6; D is undetermined. The germline CDR1 and CDR2 sequences are WNHNN and SYGVQD (reference sequence). The V end was cut by 3 bases, the J end by 5 bases, with 5 bases between. The CDR3 is 13 residues long. CDR3 nucleotide sequence: TGCGCCAGCAGTGACTCATGGGCCAACGTCCTGACTTTC. Translating gives CASSDSWANVLTF.

This chain joins TRBV7-6 and TRBJ2-3; tentatively, D is TRBD2 (6 bases). This CDR3 is built from 15 residues. CDR1 SGHVS and CDR2 FNYEAQ come from the germline V gene. Trimming stripped 1 base from V and 2 bases from J, with 10 bases between. As DNA, the CDR3 is TGTGCCAGCAGCTTAGGCGGGACCCTCACAGATACGCAGTATTTT. It translates to CASSLGGTLTDTQYF.

The rearrangement links TRBV5-1 to TRBJ2-1; 9 nucleotides agree with TRBD1. The V gene end was trimmed by 6 bases and the J gene end by 4 bases; junction bases not matched to a gene: 2. The germline CDR1 and CDR2 sequences are SGHRS and YFSETQ. This CDR3 has 13 amino acids. The CDR3 nucleotides are TGCGCCAGCACGGACAGGGGTTACAATGAGCAGTTCTTC. This sequence encodes CASTDRGYNEQFF. The complete variable domain, with remaining parts taken from reference TRBV5-1 and TRBJ2-1, reads KAGVTQTPRYLIKTRGQQVTLSCSPISGHRSVSWYQQTPGQGLQFLFEYFSETQRNKGNFPGRFSGRQFSNSRSEMNVSTLELGDSALYLCASTDRGYNEQFFGPGTRLTVL.

This clone was observed a single time. The rearrangement links TRBV6-5 to TRBJ2-3; no definite D call. The length of the CDR3 is 15 residues. Germline-derived CDR1 and CDR2 are MNHEY and SVGAGI. Trimming cost V 3 bases and J 5 bases, with 15 bases left between them. CDR3 sequence: CASSYPSIRRDTQYF. The CDR3 region has the DNA TGTGCCAGCAGTTATCCCTCCATACGGCGAGATACGCAGTATTTT.

The chain has TRBV20-1 and TRBJ1-2; D is possibly TRBD1 (6 bases). Trimming took off 6 bases at V and 8 bases at J, with 7 bases between the two ends. The CDR3 extends over 9 amino acids. Germline V gene data show CDR1 as DFQATT and CDR2 as SNEGSKA (reference sequence). CDR3 protein: CSAGQGYTF. The DNA of the CDR3 is TGCAGTGCCGGACAGGGCTACACCTTC.

This clone was seen just once. V is TRBV19 and J is TRBJ2-1; 9 bases align to TRBD1. V lost 5 bases to trimming and J lost 8 bases; unmatched junction nucleotides: 10. This CDR3 has 15 amino acids. Germline values: CDR1 LNHDA, CDR2 SQIVND (reference sequence). CDR3: CASSGPWTGVYEQFF. The CDR3, as DNA: TGTGCCAGTAGTGGGCCTTGGACAGGGGTTTATGAGCAGTTCTTC.

The V call is TRBV28, the J call TRBJ2-1, with 8 bases that match TRBD1. The CDR3 covers 12 residues. Germline CDR1 is MDHEN and CDR2 is SYDVKM. Trimming cost V 6 bases and J 15 bases; bases outside gene matches: 10. The CDR3 DNA follows: TGTGCCAGCAGCTCTCTGGGACAGGATGGGTTCTTC. Translating it yields CASSSLGQDGFF.

This chain uses TRBV2 with TRBJ2-7; D unclear. The CDR3 has 12 residues. CDR1 is SNHLY and CDR2 is FYNNEI in the germline V gene. Between the trimmed V and J ends, which lost 7 bases and 7 bases, there was a span of 14 bases. The CDR3 reads CASKKPAGEQYF. Written as DNA, the CDR3 is TGTGCCAGCAAAAAGCCTGCCGGAGAGCAGTACTTC.

The V and J genes are TRBV7-2 and TRBJ2-1; 9 bases align to TRBD2. Germline V gene lookup returns CDR1 SGHTA and CDR2 FQGNSA. This CDR3 has 14 residues. After removal of 5 bases from V and 15 bases from J, the junction contained 14 bases not matched to a gene. CDR3 loop: CASSSLPGLAQPFF. The CDR3 coding sequence is TGTGCCAGCAGCAGCCTACCGGGACTAGCACAACCGTTCTTC.

The chain has TRBV7-7 and TRBJ2-7; D may match TRBD1 or TRBD2 (5 bases each). The CDR3 is 13 residues long. Trimming took off 1 base at V and 7 bases at J, with 11 bases between the two ends. CDR1 is SSHAT, CDR2 FNYEAQ, per germline (reference sequence). CDR3 in DNA: TGTGCCAGCAGCTTAGGAGGGGTTGGGGAGCAGTACTTC. Protein product: CASSLGGVGEQYF.

The chain links TRBV28 to TRBJ1-1; 8 nucleotides line up with TRBD1. The CDR3 contains 14 residues. The junction had 0 bases not matched to a gene; V was cut back by 0 bases and J by 3 bases. Germline CDR1 and CDR2: MDHEN and SYDVKM. CDR3 region: CASSLWTGDTEAFF. CDR3 in DNA: TGTGCCAGCAGTTTATGGACAGGGGACACTGAAGCTTTCTTT.

The chain carries TRBV5-4 and TRBJ2-7; the D is unclear. CDR1 is SGHNT, CDR2 YYREEE, per germline (reference sequence). The CDR3 length is 13 residues. V lost 4 bases, J lost 0 bases, and 8 bases lay in between. Here the CDR3 reads CASSRFSSYEQYF. The CDR3 nucleotides are TGTGCCAGCAGCCGCTTCAGCTCCTACGAGCAGTACTTC.

The genes are TRBV11-2 and TRBJ2-1; D is unclear. Germline CDR1 reads SGHAT; CDR2 reads FQNNGV. The length of the CDR3 is 11 residues. Trimming removed 0 bases at V and 10 bases at J, with 4 bases between. CDR3 nucleotide sequence: TGTGCCAGCAGCTTAGAGAGGGAGCAGTTCTTC. It is translated as CASSLEREQFF.

The CDR3 is CASSLAYEKLFF. The CDR3 region has the DNA TGTGCCAGCAGCTTAGCTTATGAAAAACTGTTTTTT. This chain joins TRBV7-9 and TRBJ1-4; D is unresolved. This CDR3 has 12 residues. V dropped 0 bases and J dropped 6 bases, with 2 bases sitting between them. Per germline, CDR1 SEHNR and CDR2 FQNEAQ (reference sequence).

The chain recombines TRBV5-4 with TRBJ1-2; D uncertain. The CDR3 covers 13 residues. The germline V gene encodes CDR1 SGHNT and CDR2 YYREEE (reference sequence). The V end lost 1 base, the J end lost 4 bases, and 8 bases lay between the germline ends. Written as DNA, the CDR3 is TGTGCCAGCAGCTTGATGCCGGTCTATGGCTACACCTTC. Amino acid sequence: CASSLMPVYGYTF.